Only one count was recorded for the clone carrying this T cell receptor beta chain. No antigen is known for it. The entry originates in a study of cytomegalovirus exposure and HLA in healthy donors. The V and J ends lost 2 bases and 3 bases, in that order; junction bases with no gene match: 4. The CDR3 contains 16 residues. Germline loops: CDR1 LGHNA, CDR2 YSLEER. This donor's CMV serostatus went unrecorded. The PCR contained 60 Vbeta and 13 Jbeta primers. Data came from immunoSEQ multiplex PCR; TCRdb stores just in-frame clones and leaves some out. Of around 130,000 clones listed, around 70% are singletons. Study-level points and caveats: One variant, a missense change in DCLRE1C, was linked in a later analysis to TCR beta V- and J-gene trimming.

The sequencing sample was made of PBMCs. V gene TRBV4-3 combines with J gene TRBJ2-3; 11 nucleotides align to TRBD2. This TCR was recovered from a human donor in good health. CDR3 protein: CASSQIAGGPTDTQYF. The CDR3 DNA sequence: TGCGCCAGCAGCCAAATAGCGGGAGGGCCTACAGATACGCAGTATTTT.